The 19 T cell receptor beta chains given below trace back to one sample, sequenced in a study of PD-1 blockade in mismatch repair-deficient tumors. Measured with immunoSEQ multiplex PCR; TCRdb has only the in-frame clones, and not every one. This sample carries under 50,000 clones, 75% to 90% of them seen once, and the ten largest clones take around 0.99%. The sequenced sample was PBMCs, obtained about 38 weeks after starting pembrolizumab. Receptor source: an adult with mismatch repair-deficient cancer.

This clone was picked up one time. The chain employs TRBV28 and TRBJ1-2; 7 bases are shared with TRBD1. Unmatched junction bases numbered 5, after V lost 5 bases and J lost 5 bases. The CDR3 spans 13 residues. Per germline, CDR1 MDHEN and CDR2 SYDVKM. Here the CDR3 DNA reads TGTGCCAGCAGTGCGGACAGGAGTTATGGCTACACCTTC. Its protein product is CASSADRSYGYTF.

The V call is TRBV7-2, the J call TRBJ2-1; 8 bases map to TRBD2. V gave up 0 bases and J gave up 5 bases; unmatched junction bases: 6. Germline V gives CDR1 SGHTA, CDR2 FQGNSA. This CDR3 has 16 residues. The DNA of the CDR3 is TGTGCCAGCAGCTTAGCGCGGGGACTAGTCCACAATGAGCAGTTCTTC. Its translation: CASSLARGLVHNEQFF.

This chain connects TRBV5-1 to TRBJ1-5; D not certain. The CDR3 consists of 13 residues. Germline loops: CDR1 SGHRS, CDR2 YFSETQ. Trimming pared 1 base from V and 3 bases from J, leaving 5 bases between. CDR3 in DNA: TGCGCCAGCAGCTTGTCAGACAATCAGCCCCAGCATTTT. Protein product: CASSLSDNQPQHF. The full variable domain, completed using reference TRBV5-1 and TRBJ1-5, is KAGVTQTPRYLIKTRGQQVTLSCSPISGHRSVSWYQQTPGQGLQFLFEYFSETQRNKGNFPGRFSGRQFSNSRSEMNVSTLELGDSALYLCASSLSDNQPQHFGDGTRLSIL.

The chain couples TRBV28 to TRBJ1-6; 8 nucleotides align to TRBD1. V trimming: 2 bases; J trimming: 7 bases; junction bases outside the gene matches: 4. CDR3 size: 15 residues. Germline values: CDR1 MDHEN, CDR2 SYDVKM. The CDR3 nucleotides are TGTGCCAGCAGTTTAGAGGACAGGGAGAATTCACCCCTCCACTTT. It yields the protein CASSLEDRENSPLHF. The entire variable domain, with the rest obtained from reference TRBV28 and TRBJ1-6, is as follows: DVKVTQSSRYLVKRTGEKVFLECVQDMDHENMFWYRQDPGLGLRLIYFSYDVKMKEKGDIPEGYSVSREKKERFSLILESASTNQTSMYLCASSLEDRENSPLHFGNGTRLTVT.

CDR3 sequence: CASSSSGTGLYEQYF. CDR3 sequence (DNA): TGTGCCAGCAGCTCCTCCGGGACAGGCCTTTACGAGCAGTACTTC. The rearrangement uses TRBV13 and TRBJ2-7, with 8 bases fitting TRBD1. Trimming removed 4 bases from V and 4 bases from J; junction bases left unmatched: 9. Germline V CDR1 and CDR2: PRHDT, FYEKMQ (reference sequence). This CDR3 is 15 amino acids long.

The V and J genes are TRBV29-1 and TRBJ1-2, with D unclear. V lost 4 bases and J lost 4, with 13 bases in between. The CDR3 is made up of 13 amino acids. CDR1 SQVTM and CDR2 ANQGSEA come from the germline V gene. The CDR3 region is CSVVQLNLYGYTF. DNA of the CDR3: TGCAGCGTTGTTCAACTAAACCTCTATGGCTACACCTTC. Drawing the rest from reference TRBV29-1 and TRBJ1-2, the complete variable domain is SAVISQKPSRDICQRGTSLTIQCQVDSQVTMMFWYRQQPGQSLTLIATANQGSEATYESGFVIDKFPISRPNLTFSTLTVSNMSPEDSSIYLCSVVQLNLYGYTFGSGTRLTVV.

This clone turned up a few times. The chain combines TRBV4-1 with TRBJ2-5; D possibly corresponds to TRBD2 (6 bases). CDR1 and CDR2 from the germline V gene are MGHRA and YSYEKL. Trimming stripped 0 bases from V and 5 bases from J, with 13 bases between. The CDR3 sequence is 15 residues long. This chain's CDR3 is CASSQEGRGTETQYF. The DNA of the CDR3 is TGCGCCAGCAGCCAAGAGGGGCGGGGCACCGAGACCCAGTACTTC.

This clone was found a few times. This sequence joins TRBV5-1 and TRBJ2-7, with 8 bases lining up with TRBD1. Unmatched junction bases numbered 10, after V lost 4 bases and J lost 1 base. CDR1 and CDR2 (germline): SGHRS, YFSETQ. The CDR3 runs 16 residues. CDR3 DNA sequence: TGCGCCAGCAGCGTGACCGGGACAGGCGGTTCCTACGAGCAGTACTTC. This encodes CASSVTGTGGSYEQYF.

The J gene is TRBJ2-1, the V gene TRBV19; TRBD2 matches at 10 bases. The J segment lost 0 bases and the V segment lost 3 bases, leaving 5 bases of the junction unmatched. The CDR3 is made up of 17 amino acids. Germline V gene data show CDR1 as LNHDA and CDR2 as SQIVND (reference sequence). CDR3 in amino acids: CASSIRASGSSYNEQFF. CDR3 bases: TGTGCCAGTAGTATCCGAGCTAGCGGGAGCTCCTACAATGAGCAGTTCTTC.

The rearrangement joins TRBV5-5 to TRBJ1-5; TRBD1 agrees at 8 bases. The CDR3 totals 18 residues. The V gene's germline CDR1 is SGHKS and CDR2 YYEKEE (reference sequence). Trimming at V came to 0 bases and at J to 0 bases, leaving 8 bases not matched to a gene. CDR3 sequence reads: CASSLGGTGRYSNQPQHF. CDR3 nucleotides: TGTGCCAGCAGCTTGGGTGGGACAGGAAGATATAGCAATCAGCCCCAGCATTTT.

This chain connects TRBV4-1 to TRBJ1-3; D is unresolved. Trimming took 0 bases from V and 3 from J, leaving 6 bases between them. The germline CDR1 and CDR2 sequences are MGHRA and YSYEKL. There are 14 residues in the CDR3. The CDR3 protein is CASSQEGSGNTIYF. The DNA of the CDR3 is TGCGCCAGCAGCCAAGAGGGGAGTGGAAACACCATATATTTT.

This chain connects TRBV6-6 to TRBJ2-2; D ambiguous. The V gene's germline CDR1 is MNHNY and CDR2 SVGAGI (reference sequence). Trimming removed 6 bases from V and 4 bases from J, with 6 bases in between. The CDR3 contains 12 residues. CDR3 nucleotide sequence: TGTGCCAGCAGCTATAGCACCGGGGAGCTGTTTTTT. This encodes CASSYSTGELFF.

V and J are TRBV2 and TRBJ2-1; 12 nucleotides match TRBD2. With V trimmed by 2 bases and J by 13 bases, 15 bases remained unmatched. The germline V gene has CDR1 SNHLY and CDR2 FYNNEI. This CDR3 spans 17 amino acids. The CDR3 loop is CASSERFGTSGSKPQFF. The CDR3 DNA reads as TGTGCCAGCAGTGAAAGATTCGGGACTAGCGGGTCGAAGCCCCAGTTCTTC.

The V call is TRBV5-1, the J call TRBJ1-1; D is possibly TRBD1 (6 bases). Trimming took off 0 bases at V and 1 base at J, with 10 bases between the two ends. Per the germline V gene, CDR1 is SGHRS and CDR2 is YFSETQ. The CDR3 spans 15 residues. CDR3 amino acids: CASSLGPGENTEAFF. Here the CDR3 DNA reads TGCGCCAGCAGCTTGGGTCCAGGGGAGAACACTGAAGCTTTCTTT.

The rearrangement links TRBV7-3 to TRBJ1-1; the D gene is possibly TRBD1 (6 bases). V gave up 5 bases and J gave up 4 bases, with 14 bases separating them. This CDR3 region has 14 residues. CDR1 and CDR2 (germline): SGHTA, FQGTGA. The CDR3 here is CASSIQGGGTEAFF. The CDR3 DNA follows: TGTGCCAGCAGCATACAGGGAGGGGGCACTGAAGCTTTCTTT.

In DNA, the CDR3 is TGTGCCAGCAGTGAGATTTCACGGGAGACCCAGTACTTC. Amino acid sequence: CASSEISRETQYF. The V call is TRBV2, the J call TRBJ2-5; D is uncertain. Germline V lookup: CDR1 SNHLY, CDR2 FYNNEI. V was trimmed by 3 bases and J by 5 bases, leaving 10 bases between them. The CDR3 sequence is 13 residues long.

J is TRBJ2-3 and V is TRBV28, with TRBD2 matching 9 bases. V shed 6 bases, J shed 5 bases, and the junction held 12 bases outside the gene matches. The germline V gene encodes CDR1 MDHEN and CDR2 SYDVKM. The CDR3 totals 16 residues. This CDR3 is CASSPGGAGGRDTQYF. For the CDR3, the DNA is TGTGCCAGCAGCCCCGGGGGGGCGGGAGGGAGAGATACGCAGTATTTT.

The table lists this clone with a count of one. CDR3 nucleotide sequence: TGCAGCGTGAAGCACCCTCTGTCTGATACGCAGTATTTT. Translated: CSVKHPLSDTQYF. The rearrangement joins TRBV29-1 to TRBJ2-3; no clear D. V was pared by 6 bases and J by 6 bases, with 16 bases between. Germline lookup yields CDR1 SQVTM and CDR2 ANQGSEA. The CDR3 consists of 13 residues.

The chain is built from TRBV5-1 and TRBJ1-1; 7 positions match TRBD1. The CDR3 sequence is 14 residues long. Per germline, CDR1 SGHRS and CDR2 YFSETQ. Trimming removed 0 bases from V and 4 bases from J; junction bases left unmatched: 3. The CDR3 nucleotides are TGCGCCAGCAGCTTGGAAGGGGGCATCACTGAAGCTTTCTTT. This translates into CASSLEGGITEAFF. Full variable domain (missing parts from reference TRBV5-1 and TRBJ1-1): KAGVTQTPRYLIKTRGQQVTLSCSPISGHRSVSWYQQTPGQGLQFLFEYFSETQRNKGNFPGRFSGRQFSNSRSEMNVSTLELGDSALYLCASSLEGGITEAFFGQGTRLTVV.